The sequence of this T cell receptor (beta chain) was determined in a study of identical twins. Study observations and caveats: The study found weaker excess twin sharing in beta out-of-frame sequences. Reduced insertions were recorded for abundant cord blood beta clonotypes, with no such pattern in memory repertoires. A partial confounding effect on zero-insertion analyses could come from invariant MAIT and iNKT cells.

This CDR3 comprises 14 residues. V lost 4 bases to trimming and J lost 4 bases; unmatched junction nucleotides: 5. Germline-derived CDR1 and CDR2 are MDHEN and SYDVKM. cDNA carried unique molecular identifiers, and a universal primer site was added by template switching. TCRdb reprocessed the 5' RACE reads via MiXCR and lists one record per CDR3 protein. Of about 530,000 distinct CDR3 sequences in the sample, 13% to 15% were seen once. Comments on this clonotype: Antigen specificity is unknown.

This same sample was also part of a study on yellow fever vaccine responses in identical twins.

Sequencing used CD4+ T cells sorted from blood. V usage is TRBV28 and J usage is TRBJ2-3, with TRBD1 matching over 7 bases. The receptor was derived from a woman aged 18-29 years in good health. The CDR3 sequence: CASSSQDRADTQYF. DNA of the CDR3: TGTGCCAGCAGTTCCCAAGACAGGGCAGATACGCAGTATTTT.